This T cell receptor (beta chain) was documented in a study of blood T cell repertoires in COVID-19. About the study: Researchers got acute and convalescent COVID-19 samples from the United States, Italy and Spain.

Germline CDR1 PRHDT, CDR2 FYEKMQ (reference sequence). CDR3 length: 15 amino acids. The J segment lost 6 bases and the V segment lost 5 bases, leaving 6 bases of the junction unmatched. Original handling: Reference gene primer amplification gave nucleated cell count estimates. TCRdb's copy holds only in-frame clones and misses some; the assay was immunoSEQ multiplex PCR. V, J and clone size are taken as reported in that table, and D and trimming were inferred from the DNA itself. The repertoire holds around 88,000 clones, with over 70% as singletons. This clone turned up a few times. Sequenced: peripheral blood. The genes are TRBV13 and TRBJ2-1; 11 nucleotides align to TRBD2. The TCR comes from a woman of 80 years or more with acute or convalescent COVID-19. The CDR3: CASSPPSGGRNEQFF. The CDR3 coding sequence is TGTGCCAGCAGCCCTCCTAGCGGGGGGCGCAATGAGCAGTTCTTC.